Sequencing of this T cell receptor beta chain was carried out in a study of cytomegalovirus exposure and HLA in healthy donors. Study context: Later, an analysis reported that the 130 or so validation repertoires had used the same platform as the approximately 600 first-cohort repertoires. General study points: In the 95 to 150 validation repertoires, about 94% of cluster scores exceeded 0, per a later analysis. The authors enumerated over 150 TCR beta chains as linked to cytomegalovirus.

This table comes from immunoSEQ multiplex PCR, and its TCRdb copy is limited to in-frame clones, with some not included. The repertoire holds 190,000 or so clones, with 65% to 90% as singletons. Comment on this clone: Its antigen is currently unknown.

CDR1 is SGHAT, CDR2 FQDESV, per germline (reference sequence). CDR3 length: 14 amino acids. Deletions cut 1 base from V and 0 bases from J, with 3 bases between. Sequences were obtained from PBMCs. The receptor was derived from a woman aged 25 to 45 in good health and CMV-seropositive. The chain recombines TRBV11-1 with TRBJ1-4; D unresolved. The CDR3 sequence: CASSLDSTNEKLFF. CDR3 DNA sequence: TGTGCCAGCAGCTTAGACTCAACTAATGAAAAACTGTTTTTT.